There are a few counts of the clone carrying this T cell receptor beta chain. The antigen is undetermined. This sample is drawn from a study of cytomegalovirus exposure and HLA in healthy donors. Broader study findings: Across donors, presence/absence analyses took sequencing depth to be roughly uniform.

The PCR was carried out with 60 Vbeta primers and 13 Jbeta primers. Assay: immunoSEQ multiplex PCR; the TCRdb copy retains only in-frame clones and omits some. The table lists under 150,000 clones, 70% to 80% of them singletons. The CDR3 length is 17 residues. In germline, CDR1 is MGHRA, CDR2 YSYEKL. V was shortened by 0 bases and J by 4 bases, with 13 bases between the two germline ends. This chain connects TRBV4-1 to TRBJ1-6; D unresolved. Material for sequencing was PBMCs. The clonotype comes from a woman between 18 and 30 years old in good health and CMV-seronegative. As DNA, the CDR3 is TGCGCCAGCAGCCAAGATCGGGGAGAGGATTATAATTCACCCCTCCACTTT. Translated, it gives CASSQDRGEDYNSPLHF.